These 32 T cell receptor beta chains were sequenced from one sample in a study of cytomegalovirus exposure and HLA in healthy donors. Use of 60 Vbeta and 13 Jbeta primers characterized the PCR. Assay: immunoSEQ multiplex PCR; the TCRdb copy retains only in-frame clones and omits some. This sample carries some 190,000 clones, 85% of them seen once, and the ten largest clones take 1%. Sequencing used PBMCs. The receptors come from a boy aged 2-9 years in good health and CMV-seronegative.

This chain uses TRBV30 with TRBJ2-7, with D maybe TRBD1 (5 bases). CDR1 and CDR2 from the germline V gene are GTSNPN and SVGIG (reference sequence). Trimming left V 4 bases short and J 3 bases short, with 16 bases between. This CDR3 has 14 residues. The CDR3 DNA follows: TGTGCCTGGACCGCCCCAGGGTTATTCTACGAGCAGTACTTC. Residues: CAWTAPGLFYEQYF.

CDR3 DNA sequence: TGTGCCAGCAGTGTTTCAAAAGTCCTCACAGTTCGTACGCAGTATTTT. Translating it yields CASSVSKVLTVRTQYF. This chain uses TRBV28 with TRBJ2-3; D is ambiguous. The CDR3 is 16 residues long. The V end was cut by 5 bases, the J end by 8 bases, with 23 bases between. The germline CDR1 and CDR2 sequences are MDHEN and SYDVKM.

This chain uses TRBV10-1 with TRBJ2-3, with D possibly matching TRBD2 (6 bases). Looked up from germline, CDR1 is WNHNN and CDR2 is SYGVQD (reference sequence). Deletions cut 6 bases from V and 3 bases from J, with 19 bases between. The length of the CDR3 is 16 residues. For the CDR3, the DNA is TGCGCCAGCAGGGAGGGGTTAGGGTCGGGGACAGATACGCAGTATTTT. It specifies CASREGLGSGTDTQYF.

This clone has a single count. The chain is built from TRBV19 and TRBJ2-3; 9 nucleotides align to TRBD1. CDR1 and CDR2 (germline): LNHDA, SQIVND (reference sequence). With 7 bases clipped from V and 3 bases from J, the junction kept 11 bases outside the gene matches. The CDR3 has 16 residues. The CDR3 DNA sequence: TGTGCCAGTACGCTATTACCGGGACAGGGAACAGATACGCAGTATTTT. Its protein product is CASTLLPGQGTDTQYF. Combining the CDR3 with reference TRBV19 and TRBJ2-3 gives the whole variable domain DGGITQSPKYLFRKEGQNVTLSCEQNLNHDAMYWYRQDPGQGLRLIYYSQIVNDFQKGDIAEGYSVSREKKESFPLTVTSAQKNPTAFYLCASTLLPGQGTDTQYFGPGTRLTVL.

Here the CDR3 DNA reads TGTGCCAGCAGTGACTCGAGCGCAGGGGACTACAATGAGCAGTTCTTC. It is translated as CASSDSSAGDYNEQFF. This chain uses TRBV6-4 with TRBJ2-1; tentatively, D is TRBD1 (6 bases). Germline assignment: CDR1 MRHNA and CDR2 SNTAGT. The V end was cut by 0 bases, the J end by 3 bases, with 12 bases between. The CDR3 has 16 residues.

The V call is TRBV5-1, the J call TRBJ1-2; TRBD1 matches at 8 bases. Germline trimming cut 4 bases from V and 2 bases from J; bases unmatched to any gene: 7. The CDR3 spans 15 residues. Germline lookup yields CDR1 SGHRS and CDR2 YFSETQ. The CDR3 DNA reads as TGCGCCAGCAGCACCGGGTCAGGGGGCAACTATGGCTACACCTTC. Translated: CASSTGSGGNYGYTF.

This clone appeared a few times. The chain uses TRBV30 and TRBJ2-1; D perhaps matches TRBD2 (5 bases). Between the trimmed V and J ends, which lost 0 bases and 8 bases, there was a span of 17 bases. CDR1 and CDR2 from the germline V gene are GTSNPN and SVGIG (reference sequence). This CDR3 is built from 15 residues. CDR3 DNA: TGTGCCTGGAGTGTACCCTTCGGACGGCGGGATGAGCAGTTCTTC. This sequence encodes CAWSVPFGRRDEQFF.

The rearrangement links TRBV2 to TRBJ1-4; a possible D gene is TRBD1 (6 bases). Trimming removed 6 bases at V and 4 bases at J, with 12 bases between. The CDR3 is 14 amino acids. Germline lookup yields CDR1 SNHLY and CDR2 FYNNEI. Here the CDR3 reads CASRSDSLNEKLFF. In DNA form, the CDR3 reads TGTGCCAGCAGGTCGGACAGCCTTAATGAAAAACTGTTTTTT.

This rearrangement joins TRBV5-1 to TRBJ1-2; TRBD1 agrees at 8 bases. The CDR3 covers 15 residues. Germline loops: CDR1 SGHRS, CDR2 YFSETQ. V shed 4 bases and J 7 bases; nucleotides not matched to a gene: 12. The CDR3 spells CASSPAVRGLGGYTF. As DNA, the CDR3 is TGCGCCAGCAGCCCGGCGGTCAGGGGGCTTGGTGGCTACACCTTC.

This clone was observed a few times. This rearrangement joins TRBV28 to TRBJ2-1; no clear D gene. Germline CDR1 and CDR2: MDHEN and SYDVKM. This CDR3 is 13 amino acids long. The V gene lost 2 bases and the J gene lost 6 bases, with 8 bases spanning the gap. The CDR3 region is CASSLARSNEQFF. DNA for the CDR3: TGTGCCAGCAGTTTAGCCAGAAGCAATGAGCAGTTCTTC.

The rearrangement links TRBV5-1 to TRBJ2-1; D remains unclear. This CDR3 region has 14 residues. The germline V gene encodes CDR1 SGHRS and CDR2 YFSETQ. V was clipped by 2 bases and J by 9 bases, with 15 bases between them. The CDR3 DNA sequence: TGCGCCAGCAGCTTTTCTACCCAAAAGCGTGAGCAGTTCTTC. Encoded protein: CASSFSTQKREQFF.

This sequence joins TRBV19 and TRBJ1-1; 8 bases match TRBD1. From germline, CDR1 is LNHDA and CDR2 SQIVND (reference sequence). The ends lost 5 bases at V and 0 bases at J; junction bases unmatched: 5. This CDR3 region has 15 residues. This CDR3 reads CASSGQGLMNTEAFF. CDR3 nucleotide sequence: TGTGCCAGTAGTGGACAGGGCCTTATGAACACTGAAGCTTTCTTT.

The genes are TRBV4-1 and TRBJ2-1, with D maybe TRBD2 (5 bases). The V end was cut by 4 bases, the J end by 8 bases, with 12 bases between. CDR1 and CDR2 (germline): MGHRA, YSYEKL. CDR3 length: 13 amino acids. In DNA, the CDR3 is TGCGCCAGCAGCCTGGAGGTGGGCGATGAGCAGTTCTTC. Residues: CASSLEVGDEQFF.

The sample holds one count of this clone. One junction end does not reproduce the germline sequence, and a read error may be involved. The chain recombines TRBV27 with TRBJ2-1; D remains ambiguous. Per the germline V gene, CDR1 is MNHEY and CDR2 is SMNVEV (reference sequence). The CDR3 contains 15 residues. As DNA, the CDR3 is TGTGCCAGCAGTTTAGTCGGAGCCGCCTACAATGAGAAGTTCTTC. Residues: CASSLVGAAYNEKFF.

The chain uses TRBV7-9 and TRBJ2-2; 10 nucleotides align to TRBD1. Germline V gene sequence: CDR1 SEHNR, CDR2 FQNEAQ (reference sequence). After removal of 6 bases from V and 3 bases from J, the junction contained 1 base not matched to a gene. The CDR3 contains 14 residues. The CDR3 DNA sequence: TGTGCCAGCAGGGGACAGGGGTACACCGGGGAGCTGTTTTTT. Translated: CASRGQGYTGELFF.

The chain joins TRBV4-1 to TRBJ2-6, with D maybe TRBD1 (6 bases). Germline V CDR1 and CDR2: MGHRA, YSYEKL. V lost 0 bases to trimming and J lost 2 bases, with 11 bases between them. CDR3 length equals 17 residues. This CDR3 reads CASSQEGAGTGANVLTF. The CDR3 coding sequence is TGCGCCAGCAGCCAAGAGGGGGCAGGAACTGGGGCCAACGTCCTGACTTTC.

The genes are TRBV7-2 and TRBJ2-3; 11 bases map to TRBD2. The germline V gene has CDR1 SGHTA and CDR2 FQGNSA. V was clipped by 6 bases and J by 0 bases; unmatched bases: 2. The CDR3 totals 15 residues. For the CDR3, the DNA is TGTGCCAGCAGTTCTAGCGGGAGGAGCACAGATACGCAGTATTTT. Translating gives CASSSSGRSTDTQYF. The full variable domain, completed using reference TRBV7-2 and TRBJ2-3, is GAGVSQSPSNKVTEKGKDVELRCDPISGHTALYWYRQSLGQGLEFLIYFQGNSAPDKSGLPSDRFSAERTGGSVSTLTIQRTQQEDSAVYLCASSSSGRSTDTQYFGPGTRLTVL.

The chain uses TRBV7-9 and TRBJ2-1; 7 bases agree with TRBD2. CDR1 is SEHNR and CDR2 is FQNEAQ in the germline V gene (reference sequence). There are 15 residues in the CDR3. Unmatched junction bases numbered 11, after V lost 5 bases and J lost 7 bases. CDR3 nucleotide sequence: TGTGCCAGCAGCCTCGCAGGGCTAGCGGAGAATGAGCAGTTCTTC. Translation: CASSLAGLAENEQFF.

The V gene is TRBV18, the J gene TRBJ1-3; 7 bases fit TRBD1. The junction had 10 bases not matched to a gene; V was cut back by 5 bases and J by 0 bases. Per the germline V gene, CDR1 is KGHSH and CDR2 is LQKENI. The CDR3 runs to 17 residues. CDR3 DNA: TGTGCCAGCTCATCTCTGGACAGGCCTAGCTCTGGAAACACCATATATTTT. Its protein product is CASSSLDRPSSGNTIYF. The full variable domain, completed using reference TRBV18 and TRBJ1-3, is NAGVMQNPRHLVRRRGQEARLRCSPMKGHSHVYWYRQLPEEGLKFMVYLQKENIIDESGMPKERFSAEFPKEGPSILRIQQVVRGDSAAYFCASSSLDRPSSGNTIYFGEGSWLTVV.

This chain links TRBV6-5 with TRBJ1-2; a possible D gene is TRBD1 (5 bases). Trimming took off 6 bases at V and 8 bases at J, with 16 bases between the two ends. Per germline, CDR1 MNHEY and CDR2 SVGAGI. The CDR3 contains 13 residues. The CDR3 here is CASSRPGETGYTF. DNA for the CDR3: TGTGCCAGCAGCCGACCGGGGGAAACCGGCTACACCTTC.

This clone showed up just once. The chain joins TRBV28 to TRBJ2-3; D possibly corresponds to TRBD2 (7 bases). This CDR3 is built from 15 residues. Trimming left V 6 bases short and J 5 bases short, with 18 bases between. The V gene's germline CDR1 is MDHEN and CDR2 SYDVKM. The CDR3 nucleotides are TGTGCCAGCAGCCCTCTTGGGGGGGCTGGAGATACGCAGTATTTT. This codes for CASSPLGGAGDTQYF.

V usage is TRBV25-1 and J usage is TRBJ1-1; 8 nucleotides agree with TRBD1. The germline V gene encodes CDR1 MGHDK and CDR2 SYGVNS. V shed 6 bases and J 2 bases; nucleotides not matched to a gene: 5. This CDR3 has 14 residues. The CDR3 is CASSQTGANTEAFF. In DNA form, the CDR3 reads TGTGCCAGCAGCCAGACAGGGGCCAACACTGAAGCTTTCTTT.

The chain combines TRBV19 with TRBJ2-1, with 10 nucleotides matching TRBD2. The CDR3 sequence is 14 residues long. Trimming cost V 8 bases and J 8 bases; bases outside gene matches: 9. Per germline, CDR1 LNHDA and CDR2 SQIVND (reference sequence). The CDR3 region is CASGERGGIDEQFF. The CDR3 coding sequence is TGTGCCAGTGGAGAGCGGGGGGGAATCGATGAGCAGTTCTTC.

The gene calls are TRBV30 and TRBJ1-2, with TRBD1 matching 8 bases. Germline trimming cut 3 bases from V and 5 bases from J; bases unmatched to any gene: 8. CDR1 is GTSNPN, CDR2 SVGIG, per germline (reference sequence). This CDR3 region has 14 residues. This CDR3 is CAWRLLDRDYGYTF. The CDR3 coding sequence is TGTGCCTGGAGGCTCTTGGACAGGGATTATGGCTACACCTTC.

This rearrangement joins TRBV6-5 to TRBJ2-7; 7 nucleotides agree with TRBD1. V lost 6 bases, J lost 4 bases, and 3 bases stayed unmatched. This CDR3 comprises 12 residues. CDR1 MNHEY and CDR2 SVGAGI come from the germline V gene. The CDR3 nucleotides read TGTGCCAGCAGCCAGACAGGGTACGAGCAGTACTTC. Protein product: CASSQTGYEQYF.

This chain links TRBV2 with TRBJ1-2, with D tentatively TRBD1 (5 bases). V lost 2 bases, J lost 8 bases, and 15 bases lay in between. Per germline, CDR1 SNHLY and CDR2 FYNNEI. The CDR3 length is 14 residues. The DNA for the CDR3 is TGTGCCAGCAGTGAACAGGGATACACTCGAGGCTACACCTTC. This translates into CASSEQGYTRGYTF. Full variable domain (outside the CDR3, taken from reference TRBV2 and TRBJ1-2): EPEVTQTPSHQVTQMGQEVILRCVPISNHLYFYWYRQILGQKVEFLVSFYNNEISEKSEIFDDQFSVERPDGSNFTLKIRSTKLEDSAMYFCASSEQGYTRGYTFGSGTRLTVV.

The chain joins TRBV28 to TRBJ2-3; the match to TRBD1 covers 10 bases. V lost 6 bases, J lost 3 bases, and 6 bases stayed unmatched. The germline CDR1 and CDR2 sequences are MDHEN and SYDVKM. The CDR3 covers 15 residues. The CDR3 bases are TGTGCCAGCAGCCAACCGGGACAGGGGACAGATACGCAGTATTTT. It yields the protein CASSQPGQGTDTQYF.

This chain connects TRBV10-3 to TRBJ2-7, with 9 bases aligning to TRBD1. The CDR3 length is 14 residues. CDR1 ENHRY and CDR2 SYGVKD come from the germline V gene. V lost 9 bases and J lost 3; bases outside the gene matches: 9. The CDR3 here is CAINTGTGSYEQYF. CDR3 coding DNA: TGTGCCATAAATACCGGGACAGGGAGCTACGAGCAGTACTTC.

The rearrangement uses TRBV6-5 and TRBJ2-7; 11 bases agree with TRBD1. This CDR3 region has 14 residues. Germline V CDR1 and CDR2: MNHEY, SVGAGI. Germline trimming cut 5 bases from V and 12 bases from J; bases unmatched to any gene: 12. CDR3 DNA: TGTGCCAGCAGTCCAGGACAGGGGGCTTACCGAACGTACTTC. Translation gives CASSPGQGAYRTYF.

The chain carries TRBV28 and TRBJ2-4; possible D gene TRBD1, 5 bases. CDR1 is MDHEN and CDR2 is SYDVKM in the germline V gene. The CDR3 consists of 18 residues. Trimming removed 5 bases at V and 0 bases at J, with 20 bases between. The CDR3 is CASSPGHLSALAKNIQYF. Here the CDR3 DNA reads TGTGCCAGCAGTCCAGGACATCTCAGTGCCCTAGCCAAAAACATTCAGTACTTC.

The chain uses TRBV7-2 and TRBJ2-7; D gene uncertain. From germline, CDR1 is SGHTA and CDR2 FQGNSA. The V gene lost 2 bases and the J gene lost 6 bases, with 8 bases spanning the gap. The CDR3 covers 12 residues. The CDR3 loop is CASSLLYGEQYF. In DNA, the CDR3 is TGTGCCAGCAGCTTATTATACGGCGAGCAGTACTTC.

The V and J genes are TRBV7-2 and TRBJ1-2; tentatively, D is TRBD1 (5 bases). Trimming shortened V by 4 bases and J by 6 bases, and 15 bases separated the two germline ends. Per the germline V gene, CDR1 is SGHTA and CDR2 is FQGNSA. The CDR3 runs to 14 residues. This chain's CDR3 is CASSYIVGGHGYTF. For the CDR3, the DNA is TGTGCCAGCAGCTACATCGTGGGGGGACATGGCTACACCTTC.